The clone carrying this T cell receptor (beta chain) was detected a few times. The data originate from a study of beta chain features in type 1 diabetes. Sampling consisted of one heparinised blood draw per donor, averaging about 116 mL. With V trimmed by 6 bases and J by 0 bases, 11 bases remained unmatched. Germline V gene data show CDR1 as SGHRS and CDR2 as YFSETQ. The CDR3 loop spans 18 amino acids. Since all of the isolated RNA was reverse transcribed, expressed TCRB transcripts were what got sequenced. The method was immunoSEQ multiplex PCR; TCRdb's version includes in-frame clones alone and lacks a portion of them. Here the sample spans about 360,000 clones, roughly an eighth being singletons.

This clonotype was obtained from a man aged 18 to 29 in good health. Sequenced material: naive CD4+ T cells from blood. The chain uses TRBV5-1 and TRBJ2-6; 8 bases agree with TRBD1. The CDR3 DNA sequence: TGCGCCAGCACCCAATCGGGACAGGCGACCTCTGGGGCCAACGTCCTGACTTTC. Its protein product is CASTQSGQATSGANVLTF.